These 17 T cell receptor beta chains originate from one sample sequenced in a study of patients with pleural tuberculosis. TCRdb called the reads again in MiXCR, with one record for every CDR3 protein. The sample includes about 29,000 distinct CDR3 sequences, about 18% of them seen just once. The sequenced material came from peripheral blood. All receptors derive from a human donor with pleural tuberculosis.

About this clonotype itself: Sequence at one end of the junction differs from germline and may be a read error. This sequence joins TRBV19 and TRBJ1-1, with 7 bases aligning to TRBD1. This CDR3 has 14 amino acids. From germline, CDR1 is LNHDA and CDR2 SQIVND (reference sequence). CDR3 in DNA: TGTGCCACTACCAGCCTAGGGGGCGTCACTGGAGCTTTCTTT. Protein product: CATTSLGGVTGAFF.

To note about this clonotype: Mismatch with germline at one junction end may stem from a read error. This chain uses TRBV19 with TRBJ1-5; no clear D gene. Germline CDR1 is LNHDA and CDR2 is SQIVND (reference sequence). The CDR3 runs 13 residues. The CDR3 loop reads CPSIPRIDQPQHF. The CDR3 DNA reads TGTCCCAGTATCCCGAGGATCGATCAGCCCCAGCATTTT.

This clonotype was seen repeatedly, ten times or more. The V and J genes are TRBV4-2 and TRBJ2-7; no reliable D call. Germline values: CDR1 LGHNA, CDR2 YNFKEQ. Trimming left V 1 base short and J 2 bases short, with 12 bases between. The CDR3 sequence is 15 residues long. This CDR3 is CASSQASSSAYEQYF. The CDR3 DNA is TGTGCCAGCAGCCAAGCAAGCTCGTCGGCCTACGAGCAGTACTTC.

This clonotype was counted a few times. Given a much more abundant clone one base away, this may be a read error. This chain connects TRBV12-3 or TRBV12-4 to TRBJ2-5, with D perhaps matching TRBD1 (6 bases). With 3 bases removed from V and 4 bases from J, the gap between germline ends came to 12 bases. The CDR3 contains 14 residues. This chain's CDR3 is CASSLDRYRETQYF. The DNA of the CDR3 is TGTGCCAGCAGTTTGGACAGATACCGAGAGACCCAGTACTTC.

This clonotype was seen at least ten times. This chain joins TRBV4-2 and TRBJ2-7, with TRBD2 matching 8 bases. J gave up 5 bases and V 1 base, and 10 bases lay outside the gene matches. The CDR3 contains 16 residues. CDR1 is LGHNA and CDR2 is YNFKEQ in the germline V gene. The CDR3 protein is CASSQVSSGILNEQYF. The CDR3, as DNA: TGTGCCAGCAGCCAAGTGAGTAGCGGGATCCTCAACGAGCAGTACTTC.

By sample share, this clonotype is medium-sized. DNA of the CDR3: TGTGCCAGCAGTCCCAGGTCGGGGGTAGAGACCCAGTACTTC. Its translation: CASSPRSGVETQYF. This chain uses TRBV25-1 with TRBJ2-5, with D possibly matching TRBD2 (6 bases). Germline-derived CDR1 and CDR2 are MGHDK and SYGVNS. V was clipped by 5 bases and J by 4 bases, with 14 bases between them. The CDR3 is 14 amino acids.

This clonotype is labeled medium-sized. The chain uses TRBV25-1 and TRBJ1-1; D is undetermined. V lost 1 base, J lost 3 bases, and 3 bases lay in between. There are 12 residues in the CDR3. Germline-derived CDR1 and CDR2 are MGHDK and SYGVNS. CDR3 bases: TGTGCCAGCAGTGAATCCTACACTGAAGCTTTCTTT. Amino acids: CASSESYTEAFF.

This clonotype was found many times. V usage is TRBV6-1 and J usage is TRBJ2-1, with TRBD2 as a possible D gene (7 bases). Germline CDR1 and CDR2: MNHNS and SASEGT. Trimming shortened V by 6 bases and J by 5 bases, and 17 bases separated the two germline ends. The CDR3 is 15 amino acids. CDR3 bases: TGTGCCAGCAGAAGACAGGCGGGACTACACAATGAGCAGTTCTTC. It translates to CASRRQAGLHNEQFF.

At least ten counts were recorded for this clonotype. V and J are TRBV20-1 and TRBJ2-7; 7 positions agree with TRBD1. The CDR3 length is 14 residues. Germline V gene lookup returns CDR1 DFQATT and CDR2 SNEGSKA (reference sequence). With 6 bases clipped from V and 0 bases from J, the junction kept 8 bases outside the gene matches. The CDR3 loop is CSARDRDHSYEQYF. CDR3 nucleotide sequence: TGCAGTGCCAGGGACAGAGATCACTCCTACGAGCAGTACTTC.

At least ten counts were recorded for this clonotype. The chain joins TRBV19 to TRBJ2-1, with D possibly TRBD2 on 6 matching bases. CDR3 length equals 16 residues. V was shortened by 4 bases and J by 0 bases, with 13 bases between the two germline ends. Germline lookup yields CDR1 LNHDA and CDR2 SQIVND (reference sequence). The chain's CDR3 is CASSTLEGSSYNEQFF. The CDR3 DNA is TGTGCCAGTAGTACCCTGGAGGGGAGCTCCTACAATGAGCAGTTCTTC.

This clonotype was counted only a few times. The genes are TRBV5-1 and TRBJ2-7, with 10 nucleotides matching TRBD2. There are 16 residues in the CDR3. The V and J ends lost 0 bases and 6 bases, in that order; junction bases with no gene match: 9. Per the germline V gene, CDR1 is SGHRS and CDR2 is YFSETQ. CDR3: CASSLAFLAGAAEQYF. The CDR3 DNA is TGCGCCAGCAGCTTGGCCTTTCTAGCGGGAGCTGCCGAGCAGTACTTC. Variable domain in full (rest from reference TRBV5-1 and TRBJ2-7): KAGVTQTPRYLIKTRGQQVTLSCSPISGHRSVSWYQQTPGQGLQFLFEYFSETQRNKGNFPGRFSGRQFSNSRSEMNVSTLELGDSALYLCASSLAFLAGAAEQYFGPGTRLTVT.

At least ten counts were recorded for this clonotype. The rearrangement uses TRBV7-9 and TRBJ2-7, with TRBD1 as a possible D gene (5 bases). Germline lookup yields CDR1 SEHNR and CDR2 FQNEAQ (reference sequence). CDR3 length: 14 residues. The V gene lost 2 bases and the J gene lost 6 bases, with 14 bases spanning the gap. CDR3 sequence reads: CASSLQGQPREQYF. Here the CDR3 DNA reads TGTGCCAGCAGCTTACAGGGCCAACCCCGCGAGCAGTACTTC. Complete variable domain (other parts from reference TRBV7-9 and TRBJ2-7): DTGVSQNPRHKITKRGQNVTFRCDPISEHNRLYWYRQTLGQGPEFLTYFQNEAQLEKSRLLSDRFSAERPKGSFSTLEIQRTEQGDSAMYLCASSLQGQPREQYFGPGTRLTVT.

This clonotype was detected ten times or more. The CDR3 DNA reads TGTGCCAGCAGCCGAATGACAGGGAACTACGAGCAGTACTTC. It translates to CASSRMTGNYEQYF. V is TRBV6-6 and J is TRBJ2-7, with 7 bases that match TRBD1. Unmatched junction bases numbered 8, after V lost 6 bases and J lost 3 bases. Germline CDR1 MNHNY, CDR2 SVGAGI (reference sequence). The CDR3 contains 14 residues.

This chain links TRBV20-1 with TRBJ1-5, with TRBD1 as a possible D gene (6 bases). With 6 bases removed from V and 6 bases from J, the gap between germline ends came to 24 bases. In germline, CDR1 is DFQATT, CDR2 SNEGSKA (reference sequence). The CDR3 extends over 16 amino acids. In DNA, the CDR3 is TGCAGTGCGACGGGGGCAGGGGCAGGGTTAGGTCAGCCCCAGCATTTT. This codes for CSATGAGAGLGQPQHF.

Relative to its sample, this clonotype is medium-sized. The chain uses TRBV2 and TRBJ1-5; TRBD1 matches 7 bases. Germline V gives CDR1 SNHLY, CDR2 FYNNEI. The CDR3 covers 15 residues. V gave up 7 bases and J gave up 0 bases; unmatched junction bases: 6. The CDR3 sequence is CASTLTGNSNQPQHF. The CDR3 DNA sequence: TGTGCCAGCACCCTGACAGGGAATAGCAATCAGCCCCAGCATTTT.

The sample holds many counts of this clonotype. The rearrangement joins TRBV28 to TRBJ2-1, with D perhaps matching TRBD2 (6 bases). The length of the CDR3 is 13 residues. The germline CDR1 and CDR2 sequences are MDHEN and SYDVKM. With 2 bases removed from V and 8 bases from J, the gap between germline ends came to 10 bases. The CDR3 here is CASSLPASDEQFF. CDR3 nucleotides: TGTGCCAGCAGTTTACCAGCTAGCGATGAGCAGTTCTTC.

The chain employs TRBV5-4 and TRBJ2-7; 7 positions match TRBD2. CDR3 size: 16 residues. The trim removed 7 bases at V and 5 bases at J, leaving 18 bases unmatched. Germline CDR1 and CDR2: SGHNT and YYREEE (reference sequence). The chain's CDR3 is CASGPDTGGAIHEQYF. Written as DNA, the CDR3 is TGTGCCAGCGGCCCGGACACGGGGGGTGCCATCCACGAGCAGTACTTC. The whole variable domain, remainder taken from reference TRBV5-4 and TRBJ2-7, is ETGVTQSPTHLIKTRGQQVTLRCSSQSGHNTVSWYQQALGQGPQFIFQYYREEENGRGNFPPRFSGLQFPNYSSELNVNALELDDSALYLCASGPDTGGAIHEQYFGPGTRLTVT.